This T cell receptor (beta chain) stems from a study of shared clonotypes between healthy human individuals. Study-wide background: The study used three CD4 naive, three CD4 memory, two CD8 naive and one CD8 memory plate per donor. The study's findings and limits: Blood alone was sampled, and tissue repertoires likely differ. As a rule, naive subsets had a larger estimated richness than memory subsets.

Those who donated, Caucasian adults without exception, all lived in Nashville, Tennessee. The CDR3 has 15 residues. Measured with immunoSEQ multiplex PCR; TCRdb has only the in-frame clones, and not every one. Of 650,000 to 750,000 clones in the sample, roughly 78% were seen once. This clone has just one count. Its antigen is unidentified. V gene TRBV12-2 combines with J gene TRBJ2-7; the table's D call of TRBD2 was not tested on the DNA. TRBV12-2 is annotated as a pseudogene. Sequencing used memory CD4+ T cells sorted from blood. The subset is: CD45RA-negative fraction. The TCR sequence derives from a woman aged 25 to 39 in good health. The CDR3 is CASRLRTSGNKKQYF. CDR3 in DNA: TGTGCAAGTCGCTTGCGGACTAGCGGAAATAAGAAGCAGTACTTC.